A selection of T cell receptor beta chains follows, all from one sample in a study of CD8 T cells in ankylosing spondylitis. Via MiXCR, TCRdb re-called the 5' RACE reads, giving one row per CDR3 protein. The sample holds about 700,000 distinct CDR3 sequences, around 20% seen once. Sequenced material: blood, either unsorted or a sorted T cell fraction (not recorded which). All receptors come from a male donor with ankylosing spondylitis. The conserved cysteine and the conserved F or W are not part of the CDR3 here. Only some rows state a clone size, as once, few, many or a class for expanded clones.

CDR3 protein,clone size,J gene,V gene
ASTRTVRHGELF,-,TRBJ2-2,TRBV27
ASSHTTGGFYGYT,-,TRBJ1-2,TRBV4-1
ASSSLSWMNTEAF,few,TRBJ1-1,TRBV12-3/TRBV12-4
ASSTYRGSQPQH,few,TRBJ1-5,TRBV7-2
ASSPSSGLPDTQY,-,TRBJ2-3,TRBV27
AWSTSGYVDEQF,-,TRBJ2-1,TRBV30
ASSWGEAGGSTDTQY,once,TRBJ2-3,TRBV7-8
SALSGPNYEQY,-,TRBJ2-7,TRBV29-1
ASSLVGSRDTQY,-,TRBJ2-3,TRBV5-1
ASSPSPQSSYNEQF,few,TRBJ2-1,TRBV5-1
ATSRVGAVSTDTQY,-,TRBJ2-3,TRBV15
SALGSGRSDTGELF,few,TRBJ2-2,TRBV20-1
ASSLSLAREYNEQF,few,TRBJ2-1,TRBV5-1
ASRRQGASYEQY,-,TRBJ2-7,TRBV5-1
ASSLEWGSYEQY,many,TRBJ2-7,TRBV5-1
ASSLGVRENTGELF,-,TRBJ2-2,TRBV7-2
ASSLSTGQGLYGYT,few,TRBJ1-2,TRBV12-3/TRBV12-4
ASSPRGGAYEQY,few,TRBJ2-7,TRBV12-3/TRBV12-4
ASGDRETQY,few,TRBJ2-5,TRBV6-1
SAATGDSNQPQH,-,TRBJ1-5,TRBV20-1
SVKKLAGGLANEQF,-,TRBJ2-1,TRBV29-1
ASRETSSPYNEQF,few,TRBJ2-1,TRBV6-1
ASSEVRTDKNIQY,-,TRBJ2-4,TRBV2
ASTSVTNTEAF,-,TRBJ1-1,TRBV7-2
SVGQDYGYT,many,TRBJ1-2,TRBV29-1
ASSPRTGGWGETQY,-,TRBJ2-5,TRBV7-2
AGHTSGQETQY,-,TRBJ2-5,TRBV7-9
SASDAREEWTITEAF,-,TRBJ1-1,TRBV20-1
ASSLQAGGTDTQY,few,TRBJ2-3,TRBV28
ASSQDRGINIQY,-,TRBJ2-4,TRBV4-1
ASSLGDSFYGYT,few,TRBJ1-2,TRBV7-9
ASSAFGTSLF,-,TRBJ2-1,TRBV6-1
ASSIGQSGNTIY,few,TRBJ1-3,TRBV6-1